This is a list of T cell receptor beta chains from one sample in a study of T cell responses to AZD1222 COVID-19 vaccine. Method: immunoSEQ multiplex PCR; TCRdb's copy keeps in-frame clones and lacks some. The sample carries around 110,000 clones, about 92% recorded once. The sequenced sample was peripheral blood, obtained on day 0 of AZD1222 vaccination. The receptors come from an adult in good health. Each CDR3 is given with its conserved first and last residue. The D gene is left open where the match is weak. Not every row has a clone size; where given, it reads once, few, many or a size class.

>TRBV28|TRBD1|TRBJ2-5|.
TGTGCCAGCAGTCACTCCAGGGGGAAAGAGACCCAGTACTTC
CASSHSRGKETQYF
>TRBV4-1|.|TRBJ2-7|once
TGCGCCAGCAGCCAAACCCTATCCAGCGGGTATTCCTACGAGCAGTACTTC
CASSQTLSSGYSYEQYF
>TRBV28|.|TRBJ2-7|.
TGTGCCATCCAGGACCTTTTTCAAGCCTACGAGCAGTACTTC
CAIQDLFQAYEQYF
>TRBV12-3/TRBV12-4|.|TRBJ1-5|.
TGTGCCAGCAGTTTGATGAGTCAGCCCCAGCATTTT
CASSLMSQPQHF
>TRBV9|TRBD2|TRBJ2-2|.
TGTGCCAGCAGCACCCAACTAGCGGGAGCGAACACCGGGGAGCTGTTTTTT
CASSTQLAGANTGELFF
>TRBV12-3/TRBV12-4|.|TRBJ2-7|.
TGTGCCAGCAGGGACACCAGCTCCTACGAGCAGTACTTC
CASRDTSSYEQYF
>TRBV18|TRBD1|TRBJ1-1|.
TGTGCCAGCTCACCACCGATGGGACAGGGCGCGCCCGGAGCTTTCTTT
CASSPPMGQGAPGAFF
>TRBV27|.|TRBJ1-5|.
TGTGCCATCAATATTGGGGATGTAAGCAATCAGCCCCAGCATTTT
CAINIGDVSNQPQHF
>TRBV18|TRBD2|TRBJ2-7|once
TGTGCCAGCTCGCGAGGGACTAGCGGCCACGAGCAGTACTTC
CASSRGTSGHEQYF
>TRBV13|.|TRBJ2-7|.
TGTGCCAGCAGCGTAGGACTGTCCCAGTACGAGCAGTACTTC
CASSVGLSQYEQYF
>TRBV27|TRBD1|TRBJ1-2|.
TGTGCCACCATGGGGGGACAGGATTACTTCAACTATGGCTACACCTTC
CATMGGQDYFNYGYTF
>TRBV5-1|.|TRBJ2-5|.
TGCGCCAGCACTGGAGTCCAAGAGACCCAGTACTTC
CASTGVQETQYF
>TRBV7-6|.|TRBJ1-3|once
TGTGCCAGCAGCAGCGAACAGGGTAGTGGAAACACCATATATTTT
CASSSEQGSGNTIYF
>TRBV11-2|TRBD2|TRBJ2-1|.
TGTGCCAGCAGCTTAGAAGCTAGCGGGAGGATCCCCAATGAGCAGTTCTTC
CASSLEASGRIPNEQFF
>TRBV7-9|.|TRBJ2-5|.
TGTGCCACCACGCAGGGGGGGAATCAAGAGACCCAGTACTTC
CATTQGGNQETQYF
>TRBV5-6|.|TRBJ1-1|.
TGTGCCAGCAGCCTGCCCACCGGCCAGATAAACACTGAAGCTTTCTTT
CASSLPTGQINTEAFF
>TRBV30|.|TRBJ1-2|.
TGTGCCTGGAGTATCAGCATTGACTATGGCTACACCTTC
CAWSISIDYGYTF
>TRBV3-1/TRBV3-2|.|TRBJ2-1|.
TGTGCCAGCAGCCAAGCACAGGGAACTGTACAGCAGTTCTTC
CASSQAQGTVQQFF
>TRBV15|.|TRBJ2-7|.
TGTGCCACCAGCTTTAACCTGTTGGGTACCGAGCAGTACTTC
CATSFNLLGTEQYF
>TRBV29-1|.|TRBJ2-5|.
TGCAGCCCCCGGCTGGCGGGATCGTACCAAGAGACCCAGTACTTC
CSPRLAGSYQETQYF
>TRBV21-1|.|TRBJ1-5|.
TGTGCCAGCAGCAAAGAGGGGGCGGGGGACAATCAGCCCCAGCATTTT
CASSKEGAGDNQPQHF
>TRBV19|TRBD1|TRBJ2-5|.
TGTGCCAGTATGGGGACAGGGATCGAGACCCAGTACTTC
CASMGTGIETQYF
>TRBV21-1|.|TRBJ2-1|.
TGTGCCAGCAGCAAAGAGCCAGCGGGAGCTCTCAATGAGCAGTTCTTC
CASSKEPAGALNEQFF
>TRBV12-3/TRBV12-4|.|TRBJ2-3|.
TGTGCCAGCAGTTTTCTGGGAGATACGCAGTATTTT
CASSFLGDTQYF
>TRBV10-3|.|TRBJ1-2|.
TGTGCCGCCGGGGGGAATGGCTACACCTTC
CAAGGNGYTF
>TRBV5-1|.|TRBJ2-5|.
TGCGCCAGCAGCTTTGGGGGAATGTGGGAGACCCAGTACTTC
CASSFGGMWETQYF
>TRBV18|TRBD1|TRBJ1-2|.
TGTGCCAGCTCACCAGGTCCAGGGGGCAGCGGCTATGGCTACACCTTC
CASSPGPGGSGYGYTF
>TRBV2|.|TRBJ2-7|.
TGTGCCAGCAGTGTTATACGGGAAGGCGAGCAGTACTTC
CASSVIREGEQYF
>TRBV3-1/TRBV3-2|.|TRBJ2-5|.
TGTGCCAGCAGGGACGACTCTCCCCGGGAGACCCAGTACTTC
CASRDDSPRETQYF
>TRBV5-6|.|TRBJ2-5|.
TGTGCCAGCAGCTTGGGTGCAGGAGCCAACCAAGAGACCCAGTACTTC
CASSLGAGANQETQYF
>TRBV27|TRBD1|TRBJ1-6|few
TGTGCCAGCATTACGGACAGGTTCAATTCACCCCTCCACTTT
CASITDRFNSPLHF
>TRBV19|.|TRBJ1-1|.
TGTGCCAGTACCATGGGAGGTACTCGGGGGAACACTGAAGCTTTCTTT
CASTMGGTRGNTEAFF
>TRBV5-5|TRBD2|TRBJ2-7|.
TGTGCCAGCAGCTTGACGGGAGGCTACGAGCAGTACTTC
CASSLTGGYEQYF
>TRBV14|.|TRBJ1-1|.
TGTGCCAGCAGCCAAGAATGGGCCTCCGGGCACACTGAAGCTTTCTTT
CASSQEWASGHTEAFF
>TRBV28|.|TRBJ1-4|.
TGTGCCAGCAGTCCCGGTTTCCTTCCCGAGGGAGAAAAACTGTTTTTT
CASSPGFLPEGEKLFF
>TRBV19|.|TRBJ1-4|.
TGTGCCAGTAGTATAGTGGGTGGTAATGAAAAACTGTTTTTT
CASSIVGGNEKLFF
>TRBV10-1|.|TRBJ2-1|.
TGCGCCAGCAGTAGCAATGAAGTAAATGAGCAGTTCTTC
CASSSNEVNEQFF
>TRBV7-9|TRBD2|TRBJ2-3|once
TGTGCCAGCAGCTTAGACGCTAGCGGAGGAACCAGCACAGATACGCAGTATTTT
CASSLDASGGTSTDTQYF
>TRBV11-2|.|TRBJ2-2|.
TGTGCCAGCAGCTACGGAGGGACTTTGAACACCGGGGAGCTGTTTTTT
CASSYGGTLNTGELFF
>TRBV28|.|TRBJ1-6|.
TGTGCCAGCAGTCACCGAGGGTACAGGAGCTCCTATAATTCACCCCTCCACTTT
CASSHRGYRSSYNSPLHF
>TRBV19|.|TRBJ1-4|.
TGTGCCAGTAGTACCTTGGGGCAAAGTATTAATGAAAAACTGTTTTTT
CASSTLGQSINEKLFF
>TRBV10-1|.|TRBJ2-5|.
TGCGCCAGCAGTGAGTCCAGGGGCCTCCCCGGCCAAGAGACCCAGTACTTC
CASSESRGLPGQETQYF
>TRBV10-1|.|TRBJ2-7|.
TGCGCCAGCAGCCTCGTAGTCGATATATCCTACGAGCAGTACTTC
CASSLVVDISYEQYF
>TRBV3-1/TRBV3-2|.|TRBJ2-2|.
TGTGCCAGCAGCCAAGACCTTACCGGGGAGCTGTTTTTT
CASSQDLTGELFF
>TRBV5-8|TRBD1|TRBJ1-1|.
TGTGCCAGCAGCCTTCGACAGGGGGTGGCTTTCTTT
CASSLRQGVAFF
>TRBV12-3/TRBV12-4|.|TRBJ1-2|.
TGTGCCAGCACCCTGACAGGACAGTATGGCTACACCTTC
CASTLTGQYGYTF
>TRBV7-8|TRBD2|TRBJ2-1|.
TGTGCCAGCAGCCTACAGACTAGCGGGAGGCCGGGCGGTGAGCAGTTCTTC
CASSLQTSGRPGGEQFF
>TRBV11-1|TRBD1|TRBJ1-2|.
TGTGCCAGCGGGGACAGGGGGAACTATGGCTACACCTTC
CASGDRGNYGYTF
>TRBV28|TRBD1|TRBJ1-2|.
TGTGCCAGCAGTTTATTAGCAGGGGGCGTTCGCTACACCTTC
CASSLLAGGVRYTF